These T cell receptor beta chains were read from a single sample in a study of blood T cell repertoires in COVID-19. Clones were read by immunoSEQ multiplex PCR, and TCRdb kept only the in-frame ones, dropping some. The profile shows over 150,000 clones, about 80% of them singletons. The material sequenced was peripheral blood. These receptors were taken from a woman aged 60-75 years with acute or convalescent COVID-19. CDR3s include the opening cysteine and the closing phenylalanine or tryptophan. The D gene is left open where the match is weak. Only some rows state a clone size, as once, few, many or a class for expanded clones.

j_call clone_size v_call d_call cdr3_nt cdr3_aa
TRBJ2-1 NA TRBV7-9 TRBD2 TGTGCCAGCAGCTTAAATGGCGCTAGCGGGGGGCCTGGTGGGCAGTTCTTC CASSLNGASGGPGGQFF
TRBJ2-3 few TRBV5-1 TRBD1 TGCGCCAGCAGCTCACAGGGGTGGACAGATACGCAGTATTTT CASSSQGWTDTQYF
TRBJ2-7 NA TRBV18 NA TGTGCCAGCTCACCCCTGGGGAGGTCGGGGACCAGAAGCTCCTACGAGCAGTACTTC CASSPLGRSGTRSSYEQYF
TRBJ1-5 NA TRBV29-1 NA TGCAGCGTTGAAGTGGGCCCCAATCAGCCCCAGCATTTT CSVEVGPNQPQHF
TRBJ1-5 NA TRBV27 NA TGTGCCAGCAGGAAGCGGTCGGCAGGGGCCAGGGAAGCACCCCAGCATTTT CASRKRSAGAREAPQHF
TRBJ1-1 NA TRBV5-1 NA TGCGCCAGCAGTTCTCAGGGAAATACTGAAGCTTTCTTT CASSSQGNTEAFF
TRBJ1-2 NA TRBV5-1 TRBD1 TGCGCCAGCAGCTTAGGACAGGGGGATGGCTACACCTTC CASSLGQGDGYTF
TRBJ1-2 NA TRBV27 NA TGTGCCAGCAGTTTTCAGGGTGCGAACTATGGCTACACCTTC CASSFQGANYGYTF
TRBJ1-1 once TRBV4-2 NA TGTGCCAGCAGCCAAGATCTATTAGGGGTGTCTGAAGCTTTCTTT CASSQDLLGVSEAFF
TRBJ1-2 once TRBV5-1 NA TGCGCCAGCAGCCCGGGTGGGGCTGAGAGGGGCTACACCTTC CASSPGGAERGYTF
TRBJ1-2 NA TRBV18 TRBD1 TGTGCCAGCTCACCACCGGGGGTCGGGACAGGGGGCGGCTACACCTTC CASSPPGVGTGGGYTF
TRBJ1-5 NA TRBV7-3 TRBD1 TGTGCCAGCAGCCCGCGGCAGGGGGAGCCCCAGCATTTT CASSPRQGEPQHF
TRBJ1-2 once TRBV15 TRBD1 TGTGCCACCAGCAGAGATCCCGGGACAGGGGGTTATGGCTACACCTTC CATSRDPGTGGYGYTF
TRBJ2-1 NA TRBV9 NA TGTGCCAGCAGCGTAGCGAAAGGCGGGGGCCACTACAATGAGCAGTTCTTC CASSVAKGGGHYNEQFF
TRBJ1-4 NA TRBV29-1 TRBD1 TGCAGCGTCGCCCGGGGCGGGACAGGGGAAAATGAAAAACTGTTTTTT CSVARGGTGENEKLFF
TRBJ2-7 NA TRBV6-5 NA TGTGCCAGCTCTAGGCAAATAACCTACGAGCAGTACTTC CASSRQITYEQYF
TRBJ1-5 NA TRBV19 NA TGTGCCAGTACCAACACGGGACTGAGCAATCAGCCCCAGCATTTT CASTNTGLSNQPQHF
TRBJ1-2 NA TRBV9 NA TGTGCCAGCAGCGGCCGCGGCAGGGGAAACTATGGCTACACCTTC CASSGRGRGNYGYTF
TRBJ1-4 NA TRBV19 TRBD1 TGTGCCAGTAGTACCTCGTTCCCGGACAGGGGGCGAGGGGAAACTAATGAAAAACTGTTTTTT CASSTSFPDRGRGETNEKLFF
TRBJ2-1 NA TRBV4-1 NA TGCGCCAGCAGCCTCTCCACTCATGAGCAGTTCTTC CASSLSTHEQFF
TRBJ1-4 NA TRBV6-5 TRBD1 TGTGCCACCTTTAGGGACAGGGGATTTGAAAAACTGTTTTTT CATFRDRGFEKLFF
TRBJ1-5 NA TRBV11-2 NA TGTGCCAGCAGCTTAATCCCCCTGAGCCAGCCCCAGCATTTT CASSLIPLSQPQHF
TRBJ1-2 NA TRBV2 NA TGTGCCAGCAGTCCTCGGACATCTCGCTACACCTTC CASSPRTSRYTF
TRBJ1-2 NA TRBV3-1/TRBV3-2 NA TGTGCCAGCAGCCAAGCAGCGGCCCTCGATGGCTACACCTTC CASSQAAALDGYTF
TRBJ1-2 NA TRBV12-3/TRBV12-4 TRBD1 TGTGCCAGCAGTTTATCAGGGGGCTTTGGCTACACCTTC CASSLSGGFGYTF
TRBJ1-2 NA TRBV27 NA TGTGCCAGCAGTTTAGGGAGGTCGCGTGGCTACACCTTC CASSLGRSRGYTF
TRBJ1-3 NA TRBV5-5 NA TGTGCCAGCAGCACAATACCAGGAAACACCATATATTTT CASSTIPGNTIYF
TRBJ1-2 NA TRBV6-6 NA TGTGCCAGCAGTTTGACTTGGACTAAAGGAGGCTACACCTTC CASSLTWTKGGYTF
TRBJ1-4 NA TRBV5-1 NA TGCGCCAGCAGCTTGGGGGTACAGTACACCAATGAAAAACTGTTTTTT CASSLGVQYTNEKLFF
TRBJ1-1 NA TRBV18 TRBD1 TGTGCCAGCTCCGGACAGGGGATAGGACCCGGCACTGAAGCTTTCTTT CASSGQGIGPGTEAFF
TRBJ1-5 NA TRBV6-1 NA TGTGCCAGCAGTGAAGACGGCGGTCTTCAGCCCCAGCATTTT CASSEDGGLQPQHF
TRBJ1-2 NA TRBV19 NA TGTGCCAGTAGTATAGACGTTTCAGGGTTCGGCTACACCTTC CASSIDVSGFGYTF
TRBJ1-5 NA TRBV6-2/TRBV6-3 TRBD1 TGTGCCAGCAGTTACGACGGGACAGGGCAAAATAGCAATCAGCCCCAGCATTTT CASSYDGTGQNSNQPQHF
TRBJ1-1 NA TRBV29-1 NA TGCAGCGTTGATACCCAGGGGAACACTGAAGCTTTCTTT CSVDTQGNTEAFF
TRBJ2-1 NA TRBV7-3 NA TGTGCCAGCAGCCGAGACGGGGGGCAATCCTACAATGAGCAGTTCTTC CASSRDGGQSYNEQFF
TRBJ2-3 many TRBV6-1 NA TGTGCCAGCAGTGATCTAGCCGCCACAGATACGCAGTATTTT CASSDLAATDTQYF
TRBJ1-3 NA TRBV30 NA TGTGCCTGGAGTGAACAGGGAAACACCATATATTTT CAWSEQGNTIYF
TRBJ2-1 NA TRBV27 NA TGTGCCAGCAGTTTATCGGCCAGGGGGGCTTTTAGCTACAATGAGCAGTTCTTC CASSLSARGAFSYNEQFF
TRBJ1-1 NA TRBV11-3 NA TGTGCCAGCAGCTTAACAGTAGACACTGAAGCTTTCTTT CASSLTVDTEAFF
TRBJ1-1 NA TRBV18 NA TGTGCCAGCTCACCCCGGACATACACGAACACTGAAGCTTTCTTT CASSPRTYTNTEAFF
TRBJ1-1 NA TRBV30 NA TGTGCCTGGACCCCGTCACTAAGGGGGATTGGCACTGAAGCTTTCTTT CAWTPSLRGIGTEAFF
TRBJ2-3 NA TRBV6-1 TRBD2 TGTGCCAGCAGTGAATTTCCTAGCGGGGGCCCCACAGATACGCAGTATTTT CASSEFPSGGPTDTQYF
TRBJ1-5 NA TRBV29-1 NA TGCAGCGTTGAAGATCGGGGTCAGCCCCAGCATTTT CSVEDRGQPQHF
TRBJ1-1 NA TRBV15 TRBD1 TGTGCCACCAGCAGGACAGGGGGCGCGGGCACTGAAGCTTTCTTT CATSRTGGAGTEAFF
TRBJ2-7 NA TRBV10-2 NA TGCGCCAGCAGGTTCCAGTGGAGCTCCTACGAGCAGTACTTC CASRFQWSSYEQYF
TRBJ1-5 NA TRBV7-2 NA TGTGCCAGCGGAGGGGGGGTCAGCAATCAGCCCCAGCATTTT CASGGGVSNQPQHF
TRBJ2-5 NA TRBV27 TRBD2 TGTGCCAGCAGTCAAATCGGGACTAGCGGGGACCCCAAGAGAACCCAGTACTTC CASSQIGTSGDPKRTQYF
TRBJ1-2 few TRBV19 TRBD1 TGTGCCACCACCCCCGGAGGGGGCATCGGAGGCTACACCTTC CATTPGGGIGGYTF